These 15 T cell receptor beta chains were all obtained from the same sample, sequenced in a study of T cell responses to AZD1222 COVID-19 vaccine. Data came from immunoSEQ multiplex PCR; TCRdb stores just in-frame clones and leaves some out. The repertoire holds 180,000 or so clones, over 90% seen once, with around 4% in the top ten. The sequenced sample was peripheral blood, obtained on day 0 of AZD1222 vaccination. Receptors were obtained from an adult in good health.

The chain has TRBV7-2 and TRBJ1-2; 8 bases match TRBD1. The CDR3 totals 13 residues. Germline V CDR1 and CDR2: SGHTA, FQGNSA. With 4 bases clipped from V and 4 bases from J, the junction kept 2 bases outside the gene matches. The CDR3 nucleotides are TGTGCCAGCAGCTCCGGACAGGGCTATGGCTACACCTTC. This sequence encodes CASSSGQGYGYTF.

The J gene is TRBJ1-1, the V gene TRBV18; weak D call: TRBD1 (5 bases). V dropped 3 bases and J dropped 0 bases, with 14 bases sitting between them. The CDR3 extends over 16 amino acids. CDR1 and CDR2 from the germline V gene are KGHSH and LQKENI. The chain's CDR3 is CASSPLGETVNTEAFF. In DNA form, the CDR3 reads TGTGCCAGCTCACCTTTAGGGGAAACGGTGAACACTGAAGCTTTCTTT.

The chain recombines TRBV10-3 with TRBJ1-1; D gene uncertain. This CDR3 is built from 14 residues. Per germline, CDR1 ENHRY and CDR2 SYGVKD. The V end lost 1 base, the J end lost 3 bases, and 9 bases lay between the germline ends. This CDR3 is CAISEFKSDTEAFF. The CDR3 region has the DNA TGTGCCATCAGTGAGTTCAAGTCGGACACTGAAGCTTTCTTT.

The V gene is TRBV19, the J gene TRBJ1-1; D is possibly TRBD1 (6 bases). The CDR3 totals 14 residues. Germline V gene sequence: CDR1 LNHDA, CDR2 SQIVND (reference sequence). The germline V and J ends were trimmed by 0 bases and 11 bases, with 16 bases remaining between them. The CDR3 loop is CASSIDRKGVQAFF. The CDR3 coding sequence is TGTGCCAGTAGTATAGATAGGAAGGGGGTCCAGGCTTTCTTT.

The chain employs TRBV28 and TRBJ1-2; D unresolved. This CDR3 has 13 residues. V was pared by 2 bases and J by 7 bases, with 11 bases between. CDR1 and CDR2 from the germline V gene are MDHEN and SYDVKM. CDR3 in DNA: TGTGCCAGCAGTTTAGGCCTGAGAGGTGGCTACACCTTC. This translates into CASSLGLRGGYTF.

This chain links TRBV4-1 with TRBJ1-2, with D tentatively TRBD1 (5 bases). The CDR3 is 18 residues long. V lost 2 bases and J 0 bases, leaving 19 bases between the germline ends. CDR1 and CDR2 (germline): MGHRA, YSYEKL. CDR3 region: CASSQFSGLQSANYGYTF. CDR3 coding DNA: TGCGCCAGCAGCCAATTTTCAGGGCTCCAATCAGCTAACTATGGCTACACCTTC.

J is TRBJ2-1 and V is TRBV6-5, with D perhaps TRBD2 (6 bases). This CDR3 comprises 14 residues. Germline V gene sequence: CDR1 MNHEY, CDR2 SVGAGI. V was cut by 0 bases and J by 6 bases, with 9 bases left in between. CDR3: CASSYSNGGNEQFF. The CDR3, as DNA: TGTGCCAGCAGTTACTCGAACGGGGGCAATGAGCAGTTCTTC.

The gene calls are TRBV10-3 and TRBJ1-6; D unresolved. V was cut by 9 bases and J by 0 bases, with 12 bases left in between. This CDR3 contains 15 residues. CDR1 and CDR2 from the germline V gene are ENHRY and SYGVKD. CDR3 loop: CAIKGTSSYNSPLHF. CDR3 sequence (DNA): TGTGCCATAAAGGGTACGAGCTCCTATAATTCACCCCTCCACTTT.

The chain employs TRBV2 and TRBJ1-5; D is unclear. Looked up from germline, CDR1 is SNHLY and CDR2 is FYNNEI. CDR3 length equals 14 residues. Trimming stripped 5 bases from V and 0 bases from J, with 8 bases between. The DNA for the CDR3 is TGTGCCAGCAGTCCATCTTATAGCAATCAGCCCCAGCATTTT. Translation gives CASSPSYSNQPQHF.

The chain joins TRBV19 to TRBJ1-2, with a weak D call TRBD1 (5 bases). From germline, CDR1 is LNHDA and CDR2 SQIVND (reference sequence). The CDR3 has 18 amino acids. V gave up 1 base and J gave up 3 bases, with 21 bases separating them. The CDR3 region is CASSIGSAGTNRYYGYTF. DNA for the CDR3: TGTGCCAGTAGTATAGGCTCCGCGGGGACTAACAGATACTATGGCTACACCTTC.

The table lists this clone with a count of one. The chain employs TRBV27 and TRBJ2-2; no clear D gene. Germline loops: CDR1 MNHEY, CDR2 SMNVEV (reference sequence). Trimming cost V 4 bases and J 4 bases, with 7 bases left between them. The length of the CDR3 is 13 residues. CDR3 sequence: CASSWTVTGELFF. The DNA for the CDR3 is TGTGCCAGCAGTTGGACGGTCACCGGGGAGCTGTTTTTT.

The rearrangement uses TRBV7-9 and TRBJ2-1; tentative D call: TRBD2 (6 bases). Germline CDR1 reads SEHNR; CDR2 reads FQNEAQ (reference sequence). V was cut by 5 bases and J by 4 bases, with 12 bases left in between. The CDR3 consists of 14 residues. The CDR3 loop is CASSLSGQYNEQFF. The CDR3 nucleotides are TGTGCCAGCAGCCTTAGCGGCCAATACAATGAGCAGTTCTTC.

CDR3 loop: CASSQVNRDTEAFF. CDR3 DNA: TGTGCCAGCAGCCAAGTAAATAGGGACACTGAAGCTTTCTTT. This chain connects TRBV14 to TRBJ1-1; unclear D gene. Looked up from germline, CDR1 is SGHDN and CDR2 is FVKESK. V was trimmed by 1 base and J by 3 bases, leaving 9 bases between them. The CDR3 is 14 amino acids.

This chain connects TRBV2 to TRBJ1-2; 8 nucleotides line up with TRBD1. From germline, CDR1 is SNHLY and CDR2 FYNNEI. Trimming took 8 bases from V and 8 from J; bases not matched to a gene: 16. This CDR3 has 15 amino acids. The CDR3 is CASLREVRGRGGYTF. CDR3 DNA sequence: TGTGCCAGCCTTCGGGAGGTCAGGGGGCGCGGGGGCTACACCTTC.

The chain links TRBV2 to TRBJ1-1; a possible D gene is TRBD1 (5 bases). Germline V gene data show CDR1 as SNHLY and CDR2 as FYNNEI. The V gene lost 10 bases and the J gene lost 2 bases, with 17 bases spanning the gap. The CDR3 sequence is 14 residues long. The CDR3 protein is CATIPETVNTEAFF. CDR3 DNA sequence: TGTGCCACCATCCCCGAGACAGTTAACACTGAAGCTTTCTTT.